One sample yielded the 31 T cell receptor beta chains listed below, sequenced in a study of beta chain features in type 1 diabetes. Expressed TCRB transcripts got sequenced, as all isolated RNA was reverse transcribed. Data came from immunoSEQ multiplex PCR; TCRdb stores just in-frame clones and leaves some out. The data show a few hundred thousand clones, 10% to 15% seen once. Material for sequencing was naive CD4+ T cells from blood. All receptors derive from a man aged 18 to 29 in good health.

The chain links TRBV28 to TRBJ2-2, with D possibly TRBD2 on 5 matching bases. Germline V gives CDR1 MDHEN, CDR2 SYDVKM. V was shortened by 2 bases and J by 5 bases, with 12 bases between the two germline ends. This CDR3 has 15 residues. The CDR3 sequence is CASSLAGPGTGELFF. The CDR3 bases are TGTGCCAGCAGTTTAGCGGGCCCCGGGACCGGGGAGCTGTTTTTT.

This clone showed up just a few times. The chain joins TRBV4-3 to TRBJ2-1; the match to TRBD2 covers 11 bases. J was trimmed by 7 bases and V by 3 bases; bases with no gene match: 11. The CDR3 length is 17 residues. Germline loops: CDR1 LGHNA, CDR2 YSLEER. CDR3 loop: CASSQGLSGRVNNEQFF. CDR3 nucleotides: TGCGCCAGCAGCCAGGGACTTAGCGGGAGGGTCAATAATGAGCAGTTCTTC.

This clone occurred a few times. The gene calls are TRBV5-1 and TRBJ1-2; 7 bases line up with TRBD1. CDR1 and CDR2 (germline): SGHRS, YFSETQ. The CDR3 totals 13 residues. The V segment lost 4 bases and the J segment 3 bases; nucleotides outside the gene matches: 3. As DNA, the CDR3 is TGCGCCAGCAGCCTAGACAGGGACTATGGCTACACCTTC. It is translated as CASSLDRDYGYTF.

V usage is TRBV5-4 and J usage is TRBJ2-7; no definite D call. The length of the CDR3 is 13 residues. The V gene's germline CDR1 is SGHNT and CDR2 YYREEE (reference sequence). V was shortened by 0 bases and J by 5 bases, with 9 bases between the two germline ends. The CDR3 region has the DNA TGTGCCAGCAGCTTGGAGCCGTTGCACGAGCAGTACTTC. The encoded protein is CASSLEPLHEQYF.

In its sample, this clone was seen a few times. The rearrangement uses TRBV5-4 and TRBJ2-7; tentative D call: TRBD2 (5 bases). Germline-derived CDR1 and CDR2 are SGHNT and YYREEE (reference sequence). V gave up 4 bases and J gave up 1 base, with 12 bases separating them. There are 14 residues in the CDR3. The CDR3 here is CASSIGRTSYEQYF. CDR3 nucleotides: TGTGCCAGCAGCATAGGACGGACTTCCTACGAGCAGTACTTC.

The chain links TRBV5-1 to TRBJ1-1, with D unresolved. The CDR3 is made up of 17 amino acids. Germline loops: CDR1 SGHRS, CDR2 YFSETQ. V lost 0 bases, J lost 0 bases, and 15 bases lay in between. CDR3 in amino acids: CASSLAPGRTLNTEAFF. CDR3 DNA sequence: TGCGCCAGCAGCTTGGCTCCGGGAAGGACTCTGAACACTGAAGCTTTCTTT.

The chain recombines TRBV12-5 with TRBJ2-5; TRBD2 aligns across 7 bases. Germline V lookup: CDR1 LGHNT, CDR2 FRNRAP. The CDR3 is 14 amino acids. J gave up 6 bases and V 5 bases, and 9 bases lay outside the gene matches. The CDR3 bases are TGTGCTAGTGGTCTGGGGACGGGGGGACAGACCCAGTACTTC. Translation gives CASGLGTGGQTQYF.

This clone was seen a few times. The rearrangement uses TRBV10-3 and TRBJ2-5, with 8 bases identical to TRBD2. The junction had 13 bases not matched to a gene; V was cut back by 11 bases and J by 5 bases. The CDR3 totals 14 residues. Germline assignment: CDR1 ENHRY and CDR2 SYGVKD. The CDR3 DNA is TGTGCCGCGGCGGGGGGCAGGGAGGTTGAGACCCAGTACTTC. Protein sequence: CAAAGGREVETQYF.

On this clone: Other DNA sequences in the sample encode the same CDR3. The chain links TRBV7-9 to TRBJ2-3, with 12 bases fitting TRBD2. This CDR3 contains 16 residues. CDR1 SEHNR and CDR2 FQNEAQ come from the germline V gene (reference sequence). V lost 3 bases and J lost 0; bases outside the gene matches: 1. CDR3 in DNA: TGTGCCAGCAGCTTGGGACTAGCGGGCAGCACAGATACGCAGTATTTT. Its translation is CASSLGLAGSTDTQYF.

The CDR3 is CASSQEARYEQYF. CDR3 in DNA: TGTGCCAGCAGCCAAGAGGCTCGCTACGAGCAGTACTTC. The chain joins TRBV7-2 to TRBJ2-7; D is uncertain. This CDR3 has 13 amino acids. Trimming stripped 5 bases from V and 3 bases from J, with 11 bases between. Germline V CDR1 and CDR2: SGHTA, FQGNSA.

The chain combines TRBV6-1 with TRBJ1-6; D is possibly TRBD1 (6 bases). There are 15 residues in the CDR3. Trimming took off 1 base at V and 10 bases at J, with 14 bases between the two ends. CDR1 and CDR2 from the germline V gene are MNHNS and SASEGT. In DNA form, the CDR3 reads TGTGCCAGCAGTGAAGTATGGCAGGGGAAATCACCCCTCCACTTT. Its translation: CASSEVWQGKSPLHF.

The chain uses TRBV21-1 and TRBJ2-4; the table's D call TRBD2 went unverified against the DNA. TRBV21-1 is a known pseudogene. This CDR3 is 16 amino acids long. CDR3 DNA: TGTGCCAGCAGCAAATGGGGGGAACTAGCCAAAAACATTCAGTACTTC. Amino acids: CASSKWGELAKNIQYF.

The rearrangement uses TRBV2 and TRBJ1-4, with unresolved D. The CDR3 sequence is 12 residues long. Germline loops: CDR1 SNHLY, CDR2 FYNNEI. Trimming stripped 7 bases from V and 5 bases from J, with 8 bases between. CDR3 loop: CASTSRNEKLFF. For the CDR3, the DNA is TGTGCCAGCACCAGTCGAAATGAAAAACTGTTTTTT. The entire variable domain, with the rest obtained from reference TRBV2 and TRBJ1-4, is as follows: EPEVTQTPSHQVTQMGQEVILRCVPISNHLYFYWYRQILGQKVEFLVSFYNNEISEKSEIFDDQFSVERPDGSNFTLKIRSTKLEDSAMYFCASTSRNEKLFFGSGTQLSVL.

The sample holds a few counts of this clone. The chain combines TRBV7-2 with TRBJ2-1; D unclear. The CDR3 extends over 13 amino acids. V was shortened by 1 base and J by 8 bases, with 9 bases between the two germline ends. The germline V gene has CDR1 SGHTA and CDR2 FQGNSA. The CDR3 is CASSLVRVYEQFF. CDR3 in DNA: TGTGCCAGCAGCTTAGTCCGAGTCTATGAGCAGTTCTTC. The complete variable domain, with remaining parts taken from reference TRBV7-2 and TRBJ2-1, reads GAGVSQSPSNKVTEKGKDVELRCDPISGHTALYWYRQSLGQGLEFLIYFQGNSAPDKSGLPSDRFSAERTGGSVSTLTIQRTQQEDSAVYLCASSLVRVYEQFFGPGTRLTVL.

V and J are TRBV6-5 and TRBJ1-5, with D perhaps TRBD1 (5 bases). Germline loops: CDR1 MNHEY, CDR2 SVGAGI. With 6 bases removed from V and 2 bases from J, the gap between germline ends came to 14 bases. This CDR3 has 15 residues. CDR3 in amino acids: CASRRDRRGNQPQHF. CDR3 nucleotides: TGTGCCAGCAGGCGGGACCGAAGGGGCAATCAGCCCCAGCATTTT.

The chain has TRBV19 and TRBJ2-1, with D possibly matching TRBD1 (7 bases). Trimming cost V 4 bases and J 6 bases, with 22 bases left between them. In germline, CDR1 is LNHDA, CDR2 SQIVND (reference sequence). CDR3 size: 17 residues. The CDR3 region has the DNA TGTGCCAGTAGTAGAACCGGAGGGCAGGGGGTGGGCAATGAGCAGTTCTTC. This encodes CASSRTGGQGVGNEQFF.

To note about this clone: A read error may produce the germline difference seen at one junction end. The chain has TRBV7-2 and TRBJ2-7, with TRBD2 matching over 11 bases. This CDR3 has 16 residues. Per the germline V gene, CDR1 is SGHTA and CDR2 is FQGNSA. The CDR3 nucleotides are TGTGCCAGCAGCCTAGCGGGGGGAACCTCTCCCTACGAGCAGTACTTC. This gives the protein CASSLAGGTSPYEQYF.

This rearrangement joins TRBV19 to TRBJ1-1, with 8 positions matching TRBD1. The CDR3 totals 14 residues. Looked up from germline, CDR1 is LNHDA and CDR2 is SQIVND (reference sequence). The V and J ends lost 2 bases and 1 base, in that order; junction bases with no gene match: 0. The CDR3 bases are TGTGCCAGTAGTATACAGGGGGCGAACACTGAAGCTTTCTTT. It translates to CASSIQGANTEAFF. The whole variable domain, filled in from reference TRBV19 and TRBJ1-1, reads DGGITQSPKYLFRKEGQNVTLSCEQNLNHDAMYWYRQDPGQGLRLIYYSQIVNDFQKGDIAEGYSVSREKKESFPLTVTSAQKNPTAFYLCASSIQGANTEAFFGQGTRLTVV.

The rearrangement joins TRBV28 to TRBJ2-7, with D maybe TRBD1 (6 bases). This CDR3 is built from 14 residues. The germline V gene has CDR1 MDHEN and CDR2 SYDVKM. V dropped 3 bases and J dropped 8 bases, with 17 bases sitting between them. The CDR3 sequence is CASSLAPRQGKQYF. As DNA, the CDR3 is TGTGCCAGCAGTTTGGCCCCTCGGCAGGGGAAGCAGTACTTC.

The genes are TRBV19 and TRBJ1-1, with 9 nucleotides matching TRBD1. Germline V gene data show CDR1 as LNHDA and CDR2 as SQIVND (reference sequence). Trimming took 5 bases from V and 0 from J; bases not matched to a gene: 7. The CDR3 totals 16 residues. The DNA of the CDR3 is TGTGCCAGTAGTCTTACAGGGGGCGCGATGAACACTGAAGCTTTCTTT. This translates into CASSLTGGAMNTEAFF.

This sequence joins TRBV7-3 and TRBJ2-2; TRBD1 matches 9 bases. With V trimmed by 5 bases and J by 4 bases, 5 bases remained unmatched. The CDR3 contains 15 residues. Per the germline V gene, CDR1 is SGHTA and CDR2 is FQGTGA. CDR3 in amino acids: CASSTSTGGTGELFF. The DNA for the CDR3 is TGTGCCAGCAGCACATCGACAGGGGGCACCGGGGAGCTGTTTTTT.

The chain is built from TRBV5-4 and TRBJ2-5, with 7 bases matching TRBD1. The CDR3 contains 14 residues. V trimming: 0 bases; J trimming: 4 bases; junction bases outside the gene matches: 3. Germline loops: CDR1 SGHNT, CDR2 YYREEE (reference sequence). CDR3 amino acids: CASSLGQGVETQYF. CDR3 nucleotide sequence: TGTGCCAGCAGCTTGGGACAGGGCGTAGAGACCCAGTACTTC.

V is TRBV28 and J is TRBJ1-2, with 7 bases that match TRBD1. V lost 7 bases to trimming and J lost 2 bases; unmatched junction nucleotides: 7. Germline V gene data show CDR1 as MDHEN and CDR2 as SYDVKM. CDR3 length: 14 residues. Here the CDR3 DNA reads TGTGCCAGCAAGCTAGGGGGCGAGAACTATGGCTACACCTTC. Amino acid sequence: CASKLGGENYGYTF.

This clone was counted a few times. The CDR3 DNA is TGTGCCAGCAGCGCCGGACTAGCGGGGGGCTTGAGAGAGCAGTTCTTC. This sequence encodes CASSAGLAGGLREQFF. The chain uses TRBV9 and TRBJ2-1, with 14 positions matching TRBD2. The CDR3 extends over 16 amino acids. CDR1 SGDLS and CDR2 YYNGEE come from the germline V gene. V lost 3 bases to trimming and J lost 10 bases; unmatched junction nucleotides: 9.

The J gene is TRBJ2-7, the V gene TRBV7-2; 7 bases are a match to TRBD1. The length of the CDR3 is 14 residues. Germline-derived CDR1 and CDR2 are SGHTA and FQGNSA. Unmatched junction bases numbered 7, after V lost 5 bases and J lost 3 bases. CDR3 sequence: CASSHLTGVYEQYF. The DNA for the CDR3 is TGTGCCAGCAGCCATCTTACAGGGGTCTACGAGCAGTACTTC.

Turning to this clone: Distinct nucleotide sequences in the sample also encode this CDR3. The chain recombines TRBV6-5 with TRBJ2-7; TRBD2 matches 12 bases. The V segment lost 0 bases and the J segment 3 bases; nucleotides outside the gene matches: 0. Germline loops: CDR1 MNHEY, CDR2 SVGAGI. The CDR3 extends over 15 amino acids. CDR3 sequence (DNA): TGTGCCAGCAGTTACTCGGGACTAGCGGGCTACGAGCAGTACTTC. Translating it yields CASSYSGLAGYEQYF.

This chain uses TRBV30 with TRBJ2-5; D call uncertain. V was trimmed by 0 bases and J by 6 bases, leaving 11 bases between them. The CDR3 loop spans 13 amino acids. Germline V gives CDR1 GTSNPN, CDR2 SVGIG (reference sequence). For the CDR3, the DNA is TGTGCCTGGAGTGTACTGGGCTCCCAGACCCAGTACTTC. Its translation: CAWSVLGSQTQYF.

The rearrangement links TRBV30 to TRBJ1-2; 7 bases are a match to TRBD1. The CDR3 totals 12 residues. The V gene end was trimmed by 4 bases and the J gene end by 7 bases; junction bases not matched to a gene: 6. Germline V gene lookup returns CDR1 GTSNPN and CDR2 SVGIG (reference sequence). In DNA, the CDR3 is TGTGCCTGGATCCGGGACAGCGCTGGCTACACCTTC. Translating gives CAWIRDSAGYTF.

There are a few counts of this clone. The rearrangement uses TRBV7-2 and TRBJ2-5, with 12 bases fitting TRBD2. The germline V gene has CDR1 SGHTA and CDR2 FQGNSA. The CDR3 extends over 16 amino acids. The junction had 8 bases not matched to a gene; V was cut back by 5 bases and J by 4 bases. This CDR3 is CASSRSSGRAGETQYF. The CDR3 bases are TGTGCCAGCAGCCGATCTAGCGGGAGGGCTGGAGAGACCCAGTACTTC.

This clone was found a few times. The genes are TRBV27 and TRBJ2-1; maybe TRBD1 (6 bases). Germline V lookup: CDR1 MNHEY, CDR2 SMNVEV (reference sequence). Trimming stripped 3 bases from V and 0 bases from J, with 12 bases between. The CDR3 length is 16 residues. CDR3 sequence (DNA): TGTGCCAGCAGTTTTGGTGCGGACAGCTCCTACAATGAGCAGTTCTTC. Its protein is CASSFGADSSYNEQFF.

The chain links TRBV11-2 to TRBJ1-3, with 7 bases identical to TRBD1. The germline CDR1 and CDR2 sequences are SGHAT and FQNNGV. V shed 3 bases, J shed 4 bases, and the junction held 6 bases outside the gene matches. CDR3 length: 15 amino acids. CDR3 loop: CASSLAGTAGNTIYF. The CDR3 DNA is TGTGCCAGCAGCTTGGCCGGGACAGCCGGAAACACCATATATTTT.